This T cell receptor (beta chain) stems from a study of PD-1 blockade in classical Hodgkin lymphoma. Generated by immunoSEQ multiplex PCR, the TCRdb table keeps only in-frame clones and is missing some. The data contain 20,000 to 30,000 clones, around three quarters of them singletons. Study-wide findings and caveats: The CD4+ diversity rise by C4D1 was clearest in complete responders.

This clone was counted a few times. Its antigen is currently unknown. Relapses following autologous stem cell transplantation were seen in all patients, with brentuximab vedotin exposure varying. From germline, CDR1 is MNHEY and CDR2 SVGAGI. The CDR3 has 14 residues. V dropped 5 bases and J dropped 8 bases, with 16 bases sitting between them. The sample consisted of peripheral blood mononuclear cells (PBMCs), taken before the second cycle of nivolumab. This sequence originates from a human donor with classical Hodgkin lymphoma. This chain connects TRBV6-5 to TRBJ2-1, with D possibly matching TRBD2 (5 bases). The CDR3 spells CASSKMVGSDEQFF. In DNA, the CDR3 is TGTGCCAGCAGTAAAATGGTAGGGAGCGATGAGCAGTTCTTC.